The clone carrying this T cell receptor beta chain has a handful of counts. Its specificity is unknown. These data come from a study of T cells in localized non-small cell lung cancer. Findings and limits, study-wide: Appearing in adjacent lung were a median about 60 of the top 100 tumor clones. Longer overall survival accompanied higher blood T cell density. Clonality of T cells reached its maximum in uninvolved adjacent lung, surpassing tumor.

TCRdb's table, derived via immunoSEQ multiplex PCR, lists solely in-frame clones and lacks some. This sample yields over a thousand clones, of which around 23% are seen a single time; 10% to 15% belongs to the top ten. Lung tissue at least 2 cm from the tumor margin was confirmed free of atypia. Trimming stripped 3 bases from V and 8 bases from J, with 11 bases between. CDR1 SGDLS and CDR2 YYNGEE come from the germline V gene. The CDR3 runs to 13 residues. This clonotype was sampled from a man aged 35 to 70 with stage II lung adenocarcinoma. This material consisted of normal lung tissue next to the tumor, taken before any cancer treatment. The gene calls are TRBV9 and TRBJ1-4; no clear D. The CDR3 protein is CASSAEEWEKLFF. CDR3 DNA sequence: TGTGCCAGCAGCGCAGAGGAATGGGAAAAACTGTTTTTT.